This T cell receptor (beta chain) is from a study of T cells in Graves' hyperthyroidism and ophthalmopathy. Study at large: Peripheral blood was collected at initial diagnosis, before any treatment.

Concerning this clonotype itself: Its antigen is undetermined.

RNA transcripts were the template for amplifying TCR beta CDR3 regions. Carried out on the TCR CDR3, a first-round RT-PCR used the HTBI primer set. Via MiXCR, TCRdb re-called the multiplex PCR reads, giving one row per CDR3 protein. The sample carries around 350,000 distinct CDR3 sequences, approximately 20% recorded once. Broader study findings: Blood also carried most thyroid clonotypes expanded above 0.001.

Stable Graves' hyperthyroidism meant no ophthalmopathy progression within 18 months. The PBMCs studied were ones that came from 8 to 10 ml fresh peripheral blood. The J segment lost 4 bases and the V segment lost 0 bases, leaving 13 bases of the junction unmatched. Germline lookup yields CDR1 SGDLS and CDR2 YYNGEE. This CDR3 has 18 amino acids. This chain uses TRBV9 with TRBJ2-5; 9 bases agree with TRBD2. The sequencing sample was made of blood. The TCR sequence derives from a woman younger than 30 with Graves' hyperthyroidism. CDR3 loop: CASSVGGGGGAVGETQYF. CDR3 coding DNA: TGTGCCAGCAGCGTAGGGGGTGGCGGGGGGGCTGTAGGAGAGACCCAGTACTTC.